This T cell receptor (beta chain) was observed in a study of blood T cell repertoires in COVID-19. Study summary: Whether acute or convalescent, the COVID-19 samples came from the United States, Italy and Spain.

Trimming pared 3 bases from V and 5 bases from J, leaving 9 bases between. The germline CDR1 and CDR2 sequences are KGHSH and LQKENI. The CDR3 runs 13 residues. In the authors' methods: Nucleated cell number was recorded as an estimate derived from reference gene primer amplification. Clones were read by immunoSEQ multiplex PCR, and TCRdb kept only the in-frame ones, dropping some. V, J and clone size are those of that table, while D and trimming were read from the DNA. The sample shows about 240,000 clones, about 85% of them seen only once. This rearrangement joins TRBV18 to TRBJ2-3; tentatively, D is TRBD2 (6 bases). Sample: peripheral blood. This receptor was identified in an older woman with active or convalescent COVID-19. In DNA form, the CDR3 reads TGTGCCAGCTCACCTAGCGGACAAGATACGCAGTATTTT. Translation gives CASSPSGQDTQYF.